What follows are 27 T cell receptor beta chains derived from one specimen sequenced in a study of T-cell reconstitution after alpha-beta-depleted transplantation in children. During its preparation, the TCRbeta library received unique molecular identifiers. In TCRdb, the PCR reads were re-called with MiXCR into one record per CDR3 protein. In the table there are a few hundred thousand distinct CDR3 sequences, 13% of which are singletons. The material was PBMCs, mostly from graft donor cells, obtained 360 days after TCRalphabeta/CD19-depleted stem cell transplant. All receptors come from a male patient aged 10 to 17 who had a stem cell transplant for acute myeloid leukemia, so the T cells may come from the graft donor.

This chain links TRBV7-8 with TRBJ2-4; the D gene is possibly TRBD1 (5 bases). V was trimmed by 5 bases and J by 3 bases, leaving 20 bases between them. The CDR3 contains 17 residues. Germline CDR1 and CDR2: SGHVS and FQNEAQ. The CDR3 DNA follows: TGTGCCAGCAGCCTTGGGGCGGAGACCCTCGTCAAAAACATTCAGTACTTC. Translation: CASSLGAETLVKNIQYF.

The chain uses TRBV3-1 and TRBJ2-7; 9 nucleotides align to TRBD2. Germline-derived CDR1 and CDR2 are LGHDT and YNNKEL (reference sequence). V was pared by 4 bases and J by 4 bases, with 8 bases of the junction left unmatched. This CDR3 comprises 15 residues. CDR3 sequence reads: CASSLLSGRFYEQYF. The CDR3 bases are TGTGCCAGCAGCCTCCTAAGCGGGAGGTTTTACGAGCAGTACTTC.

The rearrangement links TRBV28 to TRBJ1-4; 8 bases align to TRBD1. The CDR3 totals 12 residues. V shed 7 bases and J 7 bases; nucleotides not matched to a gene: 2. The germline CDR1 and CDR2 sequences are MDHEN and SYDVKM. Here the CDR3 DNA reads TGTGCCAGCACCGACAGGGGTGAAAAACTGTTTTTT. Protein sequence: CASTDRGEKLFF.

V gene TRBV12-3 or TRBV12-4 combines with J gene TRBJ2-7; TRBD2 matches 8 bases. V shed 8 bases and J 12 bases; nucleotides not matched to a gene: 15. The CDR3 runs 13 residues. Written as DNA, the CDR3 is TGTGCCAGCGGAAACCGGGGGGGGCGCCCGCTGTACTTC. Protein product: CASGNRGGRPLYF.

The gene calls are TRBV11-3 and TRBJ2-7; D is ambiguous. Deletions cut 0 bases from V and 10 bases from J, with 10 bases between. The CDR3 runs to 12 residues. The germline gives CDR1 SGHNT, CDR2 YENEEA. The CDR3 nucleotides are TGTGCCAGCAGCTTAGATCCGGGCAAACAGTACTTC. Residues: CASSLDPGKQYF.

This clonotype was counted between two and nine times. CDR3 DNA sequence: TGTGCCAGCAGCTTGGACGGGGTAGGGCAAGAGACCCAGTACTTC. Amino acids: CASSLDGVGQETQYF. V usage is TRBV5-4 and J usage is TRBJ2-5; weak D call: TRBD2 (5 bases). This CDR3 region has 15 residues. V was trimmed by 0 bases and J by 2 bases, leaving 11 bases between them. CDR1 SGHNT and CDR2 YYREEE come from the germline V gene (reference sequence).

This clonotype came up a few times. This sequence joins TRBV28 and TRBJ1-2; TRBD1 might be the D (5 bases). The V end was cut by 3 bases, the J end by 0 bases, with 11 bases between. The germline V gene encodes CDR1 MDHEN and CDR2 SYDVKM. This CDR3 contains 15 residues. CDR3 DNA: TGTGCCAGCAGTTTCCCGAAGGGGACTAACTATGGCTACACCTTC. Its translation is CASSFPKGTNYGYTF.

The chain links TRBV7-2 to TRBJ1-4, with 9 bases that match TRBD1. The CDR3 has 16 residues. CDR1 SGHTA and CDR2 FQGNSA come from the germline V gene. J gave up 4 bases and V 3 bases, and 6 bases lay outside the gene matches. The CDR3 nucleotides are TGTGCCAGCAGCTTTTATTTGACAGGGGGTAATGAAAAACTGTTTTTT. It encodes CASSFYLTGGNEKLFF.

The CDR3 DNA reads TGTGCCAGCCTGCCGGGACTAGCGGGAGGAATAAGAAGGAATGAGCAGTTCTTC. As protein: CASLPGLAGGIRRNEQFF. The V gene is TRBV6-1, the J gene TRBJ2-1; 15 bases line up with TRBD2. Germline V gene sequence: CDR1 MNHNS, CDR2 SASEGT. The CDR3 is 18 amino acids. Trimming at V came to 8 bases and at J to 7 bases, leaving 15 bases not matched to a gene.

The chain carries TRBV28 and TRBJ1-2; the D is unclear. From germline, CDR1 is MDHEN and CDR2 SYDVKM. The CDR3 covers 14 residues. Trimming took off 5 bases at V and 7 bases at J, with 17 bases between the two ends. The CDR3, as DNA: TGTGCCAGCAGTCGCCAACGATTAGTAGGTGGCTACACCTTC. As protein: CASSRQRLVGGYTF.

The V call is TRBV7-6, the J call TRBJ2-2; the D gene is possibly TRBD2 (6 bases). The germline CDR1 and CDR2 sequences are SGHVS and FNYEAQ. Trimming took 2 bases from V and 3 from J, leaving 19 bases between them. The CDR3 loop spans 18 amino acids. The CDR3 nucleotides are TGTGCCAGCAGCTTACTAGCTCCTAGTCGGGAGTACACCGGGGAGCTGTTTTTT. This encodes CASSLLAPSREYTGELFF.

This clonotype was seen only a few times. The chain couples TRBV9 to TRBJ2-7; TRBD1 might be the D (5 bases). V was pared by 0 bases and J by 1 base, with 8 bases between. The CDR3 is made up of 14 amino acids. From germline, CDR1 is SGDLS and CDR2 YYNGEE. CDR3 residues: CASSVETDSYEQYF. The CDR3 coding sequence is TGTGCCAGCAGCGTAGAGACAGATTCCTACGAGCAGTACTTC.

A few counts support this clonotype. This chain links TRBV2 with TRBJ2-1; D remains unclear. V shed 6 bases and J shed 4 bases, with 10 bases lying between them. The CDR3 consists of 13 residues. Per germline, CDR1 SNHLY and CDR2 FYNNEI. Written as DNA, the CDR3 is TGTGCCAGCAGGGAGACTGGATACAATGAGCAGTTCTTC. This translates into CASRETGYNEQFF.

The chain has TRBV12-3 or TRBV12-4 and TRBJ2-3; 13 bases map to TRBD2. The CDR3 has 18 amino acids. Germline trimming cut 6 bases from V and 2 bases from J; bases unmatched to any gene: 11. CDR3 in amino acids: CASSPGLAGVSDTDTQYF. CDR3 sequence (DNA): TGTGCCAGCAGCCCAGGACTAGCGGGAGTAAGTGACACAGATACGCAGTATTTT.

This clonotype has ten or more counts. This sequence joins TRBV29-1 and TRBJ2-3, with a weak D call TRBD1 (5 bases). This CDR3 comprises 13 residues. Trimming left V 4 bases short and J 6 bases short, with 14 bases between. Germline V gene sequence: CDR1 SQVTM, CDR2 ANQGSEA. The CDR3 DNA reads TGCAGCGTTGCCAGGGTGGATACGGATACGCAGTATTTT. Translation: CSVARVDTDTQYF.

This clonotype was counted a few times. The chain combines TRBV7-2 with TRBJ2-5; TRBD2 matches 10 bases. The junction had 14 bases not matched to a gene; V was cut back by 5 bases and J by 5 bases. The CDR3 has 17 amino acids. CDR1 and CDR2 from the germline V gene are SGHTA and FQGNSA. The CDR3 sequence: CASSPRTSGPPGETQYF. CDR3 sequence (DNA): TGTGCCAGCAGCCCCCGGACTAGCGGTCCTCCGGGGGAGACCCAGTACTTC.

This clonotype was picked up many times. CDR3 protein: CATKEGEGTGELFF. DNA for the CDR3: TGTGCCACCAAGGAGGGAGAGGGAACCGGGGAGCTGTTTTTT. The chain employs TRBV24-1 and TRBJ2-2; maybe TRBD2 (6 bases). CDR1 KGHDR and CDR2 SFDVKD come from the germline V gene. CDR3 length: 14 residues. V shed 8 bases and J shed 5 bases, with 14 bases lying between them.

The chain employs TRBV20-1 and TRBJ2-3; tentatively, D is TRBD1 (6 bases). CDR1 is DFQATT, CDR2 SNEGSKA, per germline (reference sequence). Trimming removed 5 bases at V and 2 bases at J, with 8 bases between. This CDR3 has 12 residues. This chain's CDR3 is CSAGQITDTQYF. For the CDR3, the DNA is TGCAGTGCTGGACAGATCACAGATACGCAGTATTTT.

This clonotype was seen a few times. This CDR3 reads CASSKEDRSNQPQHF. DNA for the CDR3: TGTGCCAGCAGCAAAGAAGACCGGAGCAATCAGCCCCAGCATTTT. This sequence joins TRBV21-1 and TRBJ1-5. TRBV21-1 constitutes a pseudogene. The CDR3 consists of 15 residues.

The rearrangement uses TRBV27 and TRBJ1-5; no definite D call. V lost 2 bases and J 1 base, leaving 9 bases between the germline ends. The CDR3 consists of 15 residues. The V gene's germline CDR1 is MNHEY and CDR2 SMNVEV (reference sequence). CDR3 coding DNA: TGTGCCAGCAGTTTACGGCTGGGGAGCAATCAGCCCCAGCATTTT. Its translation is CASSLRLGSNQPQHF.

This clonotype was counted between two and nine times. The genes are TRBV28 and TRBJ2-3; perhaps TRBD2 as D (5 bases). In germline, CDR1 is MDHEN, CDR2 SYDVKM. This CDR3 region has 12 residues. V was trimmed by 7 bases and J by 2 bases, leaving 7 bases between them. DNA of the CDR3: TGTGCCAGCAATCGGGACACAGATACGCAGTATTTT. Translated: CASNRDTDTQYF.

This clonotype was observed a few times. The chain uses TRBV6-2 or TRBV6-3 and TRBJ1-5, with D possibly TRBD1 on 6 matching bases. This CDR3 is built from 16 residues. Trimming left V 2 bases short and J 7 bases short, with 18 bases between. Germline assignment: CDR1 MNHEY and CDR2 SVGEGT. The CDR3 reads CASSYPDSLDGQPQHF. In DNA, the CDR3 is TGTGCCAGCAGTTACCCGGACAGCCTCGACGGGCAGCCCCAGCATTTT.

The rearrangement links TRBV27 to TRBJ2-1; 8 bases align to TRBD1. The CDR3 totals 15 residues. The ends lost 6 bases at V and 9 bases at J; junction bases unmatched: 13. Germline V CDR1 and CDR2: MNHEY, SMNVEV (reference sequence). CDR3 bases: TGTGCCAGCAGAATCGGACAGGGCGTGTTTGTTGAGCAGTTCTTC. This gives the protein CASRIGQGVFVEQFF.

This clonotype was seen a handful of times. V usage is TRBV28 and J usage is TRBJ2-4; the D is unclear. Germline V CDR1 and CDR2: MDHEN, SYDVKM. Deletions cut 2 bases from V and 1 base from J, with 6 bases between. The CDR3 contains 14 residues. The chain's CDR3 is CASSLDLAKNIQYF. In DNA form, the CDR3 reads TGTGCCAGCAGTTTAGATCTCGCCAAAAACATTCAGTACTTC.

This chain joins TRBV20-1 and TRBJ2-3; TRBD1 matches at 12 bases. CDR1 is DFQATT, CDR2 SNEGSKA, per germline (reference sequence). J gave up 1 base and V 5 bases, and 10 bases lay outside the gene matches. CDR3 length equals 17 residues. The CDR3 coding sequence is TGCAGTGCTCTGGGACAGGGGGCATCCCGGGGCACAGATACGCAGTATTTT. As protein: CSALGQGASRGTDTQYF.

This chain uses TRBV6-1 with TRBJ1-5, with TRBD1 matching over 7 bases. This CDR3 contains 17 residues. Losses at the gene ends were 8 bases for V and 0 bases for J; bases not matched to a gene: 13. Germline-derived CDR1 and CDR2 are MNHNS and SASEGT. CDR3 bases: TGTGCCAGCGTTTCTTCCCCGGGACAGATTAGCAATCAGCCCCAGCATTTT. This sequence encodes CASVSSPGQISNQPQHF.

The CDR3 sequence: CASSLQSGEAFF. The CDR3, as DNA: TGCGCCAGCAGCTTACAAAGCGGGGAAGCTTTCTTT. The chain employs TRBV5-1 and TRBJ1-1; D remains ambiguous. This CDR3 is 12 amino acids long. With 2 bases removed from V and 8 bases from J, the gap between germline ends came to 10 bases. Germline values: CDR1 SGHRS, CDR2 YFSETQ.